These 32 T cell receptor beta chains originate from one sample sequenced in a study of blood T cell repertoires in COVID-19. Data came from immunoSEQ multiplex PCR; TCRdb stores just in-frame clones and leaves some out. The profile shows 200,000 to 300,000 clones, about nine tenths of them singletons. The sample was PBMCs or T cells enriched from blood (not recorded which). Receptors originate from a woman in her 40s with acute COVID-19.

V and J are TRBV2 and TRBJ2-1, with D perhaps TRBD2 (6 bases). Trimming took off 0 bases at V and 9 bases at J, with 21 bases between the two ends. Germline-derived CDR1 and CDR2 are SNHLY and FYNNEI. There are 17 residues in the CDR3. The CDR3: CASSEAPMSSARLEQFF. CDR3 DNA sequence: TGTGCCAGCAGTGAAGCGCCCATGTCTAGCGCCCGGCTTGAGCAGTTCTTC. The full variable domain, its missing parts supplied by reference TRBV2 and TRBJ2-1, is EPEVTQTPSHQVTQMGQEVILRCVPISNHLYFYWYRQILGQKVEFLVSFYNNEISEKSEIFDDQFSVERPDGSNFTLKIRSTKLEDSAMYFCASSEAPMSSARLEQFFGPGTRLTVL.

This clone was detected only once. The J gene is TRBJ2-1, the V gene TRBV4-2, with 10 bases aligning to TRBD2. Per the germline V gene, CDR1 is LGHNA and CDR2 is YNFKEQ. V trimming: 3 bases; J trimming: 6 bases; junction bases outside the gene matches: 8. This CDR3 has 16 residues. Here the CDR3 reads CASSQRAGGQGNEQFF. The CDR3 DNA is TGTGCCAGCAGCCAGAGAGCGGGGGGGCAGGGCAATGAGCAGTTCTTC.

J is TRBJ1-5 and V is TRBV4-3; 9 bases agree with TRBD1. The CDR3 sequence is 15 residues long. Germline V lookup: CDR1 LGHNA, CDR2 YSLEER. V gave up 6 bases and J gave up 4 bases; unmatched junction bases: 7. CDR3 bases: TGCGCCAGCAGTCCAGGGACAGGGCAAAATCAGCCCCAGCATTTT. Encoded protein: CASSPGTGQNQPQHF.

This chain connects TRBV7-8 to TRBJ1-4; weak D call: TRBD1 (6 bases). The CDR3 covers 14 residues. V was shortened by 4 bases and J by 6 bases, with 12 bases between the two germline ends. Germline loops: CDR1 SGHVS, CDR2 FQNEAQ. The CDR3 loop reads CASSSRTDDEKLFF. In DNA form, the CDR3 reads TGTGCCAGCAGCTCCCGGACAGACGATGAAAAACTGTTTTTT.

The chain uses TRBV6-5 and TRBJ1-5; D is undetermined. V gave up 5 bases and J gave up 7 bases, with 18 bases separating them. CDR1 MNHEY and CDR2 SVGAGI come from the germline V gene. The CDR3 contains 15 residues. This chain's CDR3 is CASSISVGAGQPQHF. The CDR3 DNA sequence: TGTGCCAGCAGTATTTCAGTGGGTGCGGGGCAGCCCCAGCATTTT.

CDR3 residues: CASAPGGTSVETQYF. The CDR3 DNA sequence: TGTGCCAGCGCCCCCGGCGGGACTTCGGTGGAGACCCAGTACTTC. The chain joins TRBV3-1 (or the pseudogene TRBV3-2) to TRBJ2-5, with TRBD2 as a possible D gene (6 bases). Trimming cost V 8 bases and J 5 bases, with 21 bases left between them. Germline V gene lookup returns CDR1 LGHDT and CDR2 YNNKEL (reference sequence). The CDR3 length is 15 residues.

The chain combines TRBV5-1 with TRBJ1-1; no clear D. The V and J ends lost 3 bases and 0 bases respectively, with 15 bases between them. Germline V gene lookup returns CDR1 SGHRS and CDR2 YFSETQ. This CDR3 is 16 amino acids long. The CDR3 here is CASSSRGGRVNTEAFF. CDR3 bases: TGCGCCAGCAGCTCGAGAGGTGGGAGGGTGAACACTGAAGCTTTCTTT.

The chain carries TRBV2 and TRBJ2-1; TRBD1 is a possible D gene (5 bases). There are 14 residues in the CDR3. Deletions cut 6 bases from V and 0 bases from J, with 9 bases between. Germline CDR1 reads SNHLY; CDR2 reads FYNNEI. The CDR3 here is CASSRQSSYNEQFF. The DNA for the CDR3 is TGTGCCAGCAGCAGACAGAGCTCCTACAATGAGCAGTTCTTC.

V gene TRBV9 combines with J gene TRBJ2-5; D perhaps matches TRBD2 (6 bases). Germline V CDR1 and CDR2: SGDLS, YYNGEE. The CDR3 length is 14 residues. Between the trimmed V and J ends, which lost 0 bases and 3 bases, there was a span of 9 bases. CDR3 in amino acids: CASSVGPGEETQYF. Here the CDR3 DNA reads TGTGCCAGCAGCGTAGGTCCGGGAGAAGAGACCCAGTACTTC.

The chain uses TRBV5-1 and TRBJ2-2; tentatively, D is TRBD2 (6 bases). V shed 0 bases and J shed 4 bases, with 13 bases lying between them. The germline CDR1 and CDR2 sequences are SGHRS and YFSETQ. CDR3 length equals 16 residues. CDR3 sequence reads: CASSLGVGLRTGELFF. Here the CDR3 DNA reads TGCGCCAGCAGCTTGGGGGTGGGACTTCGCACCGGGGAGCTGTTTTTT.

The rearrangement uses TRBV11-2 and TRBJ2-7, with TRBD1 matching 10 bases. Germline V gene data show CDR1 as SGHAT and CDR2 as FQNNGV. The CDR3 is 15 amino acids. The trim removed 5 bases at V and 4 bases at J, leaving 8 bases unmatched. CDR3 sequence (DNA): TGTGCCAGCAGCATAGGACAGGGGGGGTTGTACGAGCAGTACGTC. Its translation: CASSIGQGGLYEQYV.

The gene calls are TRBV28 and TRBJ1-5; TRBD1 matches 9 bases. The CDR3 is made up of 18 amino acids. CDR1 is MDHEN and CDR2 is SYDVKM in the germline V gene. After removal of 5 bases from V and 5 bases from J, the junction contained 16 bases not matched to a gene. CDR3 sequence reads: CASSLRVGGQGDDQPQHF. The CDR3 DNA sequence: TGTGCCAGCAGTCTAAGGGTGGGGGGACAGGGAGACGATCAGCCCCAGCATTTT.

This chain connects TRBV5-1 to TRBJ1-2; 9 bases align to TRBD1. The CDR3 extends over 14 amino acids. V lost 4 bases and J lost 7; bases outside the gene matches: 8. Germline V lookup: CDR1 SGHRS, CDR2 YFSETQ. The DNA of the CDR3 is TGCGCCAGCAGCCCTGGGACAGGGCAAGGTGGCTACACCTTC. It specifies CASSPGTGQGGYTF. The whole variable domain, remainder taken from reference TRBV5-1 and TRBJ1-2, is KAGVTQTPRYLIKTRGQQVTLSCSPISGHRSVSWYQQTPGQGLQFLFEYFSETQRNKGNFPGRFSGRQFSNSRSEMNVSTLELGDSALYLCASSPGTGQGGYTFGSGTRLTVV.

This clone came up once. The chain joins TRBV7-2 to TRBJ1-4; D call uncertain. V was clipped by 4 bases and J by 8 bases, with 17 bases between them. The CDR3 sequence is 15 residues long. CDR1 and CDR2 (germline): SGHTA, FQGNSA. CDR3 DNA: TGTGCCAGCAGCTCTCCGACCGAGGCTAGGGAAAAACTGTTTTTT. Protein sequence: CASSSPTEAREKLFF.

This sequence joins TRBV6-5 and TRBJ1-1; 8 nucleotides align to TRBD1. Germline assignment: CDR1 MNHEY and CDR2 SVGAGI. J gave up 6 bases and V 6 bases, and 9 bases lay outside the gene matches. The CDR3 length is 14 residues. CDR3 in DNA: TGTGCCAGCAGCCGTCCCGGGACAGGCGCTGAAGCTTTCTTT. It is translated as CASSRPGTGAEAFF.

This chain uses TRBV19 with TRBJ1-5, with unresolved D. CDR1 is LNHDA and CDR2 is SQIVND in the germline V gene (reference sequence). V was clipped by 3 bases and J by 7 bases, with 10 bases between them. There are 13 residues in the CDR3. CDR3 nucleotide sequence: TGTGCCAGTAGTATTCGGGCGGGACAGCCCCAGCATTTT. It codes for CASSIRAGQPQHF.

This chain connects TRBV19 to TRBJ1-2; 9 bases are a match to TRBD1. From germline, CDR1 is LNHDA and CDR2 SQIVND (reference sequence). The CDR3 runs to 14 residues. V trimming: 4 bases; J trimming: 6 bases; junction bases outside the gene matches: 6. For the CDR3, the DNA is TGTGCCAGTAGTAACAGGGACAGGGTACATGGCTACACCTTC. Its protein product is CASSNRDRVHGYTF.

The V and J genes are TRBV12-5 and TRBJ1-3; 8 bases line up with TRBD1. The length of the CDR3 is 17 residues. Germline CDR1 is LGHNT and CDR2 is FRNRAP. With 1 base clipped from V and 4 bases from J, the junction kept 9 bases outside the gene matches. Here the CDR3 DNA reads TGTGCTAGTGGTTTGGCGACAGGGGCCTCGGGGGGAAACACCATATATTTT. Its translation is CASGLATGASGGNTIYF.

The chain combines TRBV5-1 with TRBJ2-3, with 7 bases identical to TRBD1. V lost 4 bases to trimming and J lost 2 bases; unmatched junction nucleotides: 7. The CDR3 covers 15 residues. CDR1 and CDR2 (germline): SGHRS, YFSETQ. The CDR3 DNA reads TGCGCCAGCAGCCACCCGGGACAGAACACAGATACGCAGTATTTT. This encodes CASSHPGQNTDTQYF.

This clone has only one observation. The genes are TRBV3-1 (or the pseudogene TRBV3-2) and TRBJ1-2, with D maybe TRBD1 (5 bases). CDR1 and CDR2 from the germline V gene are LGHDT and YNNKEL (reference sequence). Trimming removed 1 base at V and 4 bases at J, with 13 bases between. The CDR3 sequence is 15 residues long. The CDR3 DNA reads TGTGCCAGCAGCCAAGGCCCGGGGGGGATCTATGGCTACACCTTC. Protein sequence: CASSQGPGGIYGYTF.

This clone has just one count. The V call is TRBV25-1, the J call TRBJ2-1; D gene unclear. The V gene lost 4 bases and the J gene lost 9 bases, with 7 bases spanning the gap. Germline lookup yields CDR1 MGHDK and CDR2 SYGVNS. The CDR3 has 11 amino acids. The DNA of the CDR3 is TGTGCCAGCAGTGTCTCGAGTGAGCAGTTCTTC. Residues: CASSVSSEQFF. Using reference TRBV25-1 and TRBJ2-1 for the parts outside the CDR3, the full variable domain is EADIYQTPRYLVIGTGKKITLECSQTMGHDKMYWYQQDPGMELHLIHYSYGVNSTEKGDLSSESTVSRIRTEHFPLTLESARPSHTSQYLCASSVSSEQFFGPGTRLTVL.

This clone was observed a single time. This chain's CDR3 is CASSFTGAYEQYF. CDR3 coding DNA: TGTGCCAGCAGCTTCACGGGGGCCTACGAGCAGTACTTC. The rearrangement links TRBV7-9 to TRBJ2-7; perhaps TRBD2 as D (6 bases). CDR3 size: 13 residues. V gave up 3 bases and J gave up 2 bases, with 8 bases separating them. Germline CDR1 is SEHNR and CDR2 is FQNEAQ (reference sequence).

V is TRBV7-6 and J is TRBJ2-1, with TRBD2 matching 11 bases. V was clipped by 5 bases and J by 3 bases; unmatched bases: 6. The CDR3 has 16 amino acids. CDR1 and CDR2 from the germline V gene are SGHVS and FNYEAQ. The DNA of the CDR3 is TGTGCCAGCAGCCACAGAACTAGCGGGGGCTACAATGAGCAGTTCTTC. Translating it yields CASSHRTSGGYNEQFF. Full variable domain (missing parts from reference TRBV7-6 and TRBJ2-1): GAGVSQSPRYKVTKRGQDVALRCDPISGHVSLYWYRQALGQGPEFLTYFNYEAQQDKSGLPNDRFSAERPEGSISTLTIQRTEQRDSAMYRCASSHRTSGGYNEQFFGPGTRLTVL.

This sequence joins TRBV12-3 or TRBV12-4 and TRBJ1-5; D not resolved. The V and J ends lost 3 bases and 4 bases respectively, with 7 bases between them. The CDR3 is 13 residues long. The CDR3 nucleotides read TGTGCCAGCAGTTTCCGGGAAAATCAGCCCCAGCATTTT. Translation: CASSFRENQPQHF.

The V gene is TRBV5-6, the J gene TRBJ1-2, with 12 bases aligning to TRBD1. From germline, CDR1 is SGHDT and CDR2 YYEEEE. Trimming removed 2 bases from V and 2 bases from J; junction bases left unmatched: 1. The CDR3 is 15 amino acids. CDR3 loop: CASSFGTGGNYGYTF. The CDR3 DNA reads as TGTGCCAGCAGCTTCGGGACAGGGGGCAACTATGGCTACACCTTC.

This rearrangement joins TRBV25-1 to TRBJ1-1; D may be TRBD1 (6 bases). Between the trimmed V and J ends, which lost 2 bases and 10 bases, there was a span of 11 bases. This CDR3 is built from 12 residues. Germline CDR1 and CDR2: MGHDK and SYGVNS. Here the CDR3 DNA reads TGTGCCAGCAGTGAACAGGGGAAGGGAGCTTTCTTT. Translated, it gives CASSEQGKGAFF.

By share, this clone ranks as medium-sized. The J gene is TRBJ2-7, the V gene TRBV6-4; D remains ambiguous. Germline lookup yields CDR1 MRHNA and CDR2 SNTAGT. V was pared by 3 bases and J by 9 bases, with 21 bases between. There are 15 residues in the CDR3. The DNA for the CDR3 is TGTGCCAGCAGTGAACGCCGGATCAGCCTACGAGGGCAGTACGTC. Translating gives CASSERRISLRGQYV.

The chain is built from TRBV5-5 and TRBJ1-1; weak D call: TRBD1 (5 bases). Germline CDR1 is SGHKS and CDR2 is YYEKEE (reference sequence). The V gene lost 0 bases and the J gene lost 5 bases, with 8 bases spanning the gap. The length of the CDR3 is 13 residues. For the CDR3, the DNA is TGTGCCAGCAGCTTGGTGGGGCGGACTGAAGCTTTCTTT. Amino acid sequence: CASSLVGRTEAFF.

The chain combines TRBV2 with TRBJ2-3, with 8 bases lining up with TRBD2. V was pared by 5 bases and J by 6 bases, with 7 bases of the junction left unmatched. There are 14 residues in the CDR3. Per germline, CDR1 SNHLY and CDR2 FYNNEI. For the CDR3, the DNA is TGTGCCAGCAGTCCCGGGCTAGCGGGCGATACGCAGTATTTT. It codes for CASSPGLAGDTQYF. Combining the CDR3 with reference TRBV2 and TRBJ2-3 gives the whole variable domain EPEVTQTPSHQVTQMGQEVILRCVPISNHLYFYWYRQILGQKVEFLVSFYNNEISEKSEIFDDQFSVERPDGSNFTLKIRSTKLEDSAMYFCASSPGLAGDTQYFGPGTRLTVL.

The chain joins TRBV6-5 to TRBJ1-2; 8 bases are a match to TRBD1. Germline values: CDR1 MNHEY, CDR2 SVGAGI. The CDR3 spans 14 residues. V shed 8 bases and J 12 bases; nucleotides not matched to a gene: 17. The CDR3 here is CASFAVRDQGADTF. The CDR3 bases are TGTGCCAGCTTCGCCGTAAGGGACCAGGGGGCGGACACCTTC.

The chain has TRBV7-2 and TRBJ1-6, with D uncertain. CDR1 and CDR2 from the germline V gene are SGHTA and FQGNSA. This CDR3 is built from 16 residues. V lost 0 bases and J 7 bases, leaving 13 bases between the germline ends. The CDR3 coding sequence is TGTGCCAGCAGCTTAGCGGGAGTTAGTACAAATTCACCCCTCCACTTT. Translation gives CASSLAGVSTNSPLHF.

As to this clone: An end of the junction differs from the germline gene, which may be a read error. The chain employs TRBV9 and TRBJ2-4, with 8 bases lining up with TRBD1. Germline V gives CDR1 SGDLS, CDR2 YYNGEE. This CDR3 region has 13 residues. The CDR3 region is CASSVDRGGIQYF. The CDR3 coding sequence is TGTGCCAGCAGTGTAGACAGGGGAGGCATTCAGTACTTC. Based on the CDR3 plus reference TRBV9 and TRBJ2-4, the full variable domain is DSGVTQTPKHLITATGQRVTLRCSPRSGDLSVYWYQQSLDQGLQFLIQYYNGEERAKGNILERFSAQQFPDLHSELNLSSLELGDSALYFCASSVDRGGIQYFGAGTRLSVL.